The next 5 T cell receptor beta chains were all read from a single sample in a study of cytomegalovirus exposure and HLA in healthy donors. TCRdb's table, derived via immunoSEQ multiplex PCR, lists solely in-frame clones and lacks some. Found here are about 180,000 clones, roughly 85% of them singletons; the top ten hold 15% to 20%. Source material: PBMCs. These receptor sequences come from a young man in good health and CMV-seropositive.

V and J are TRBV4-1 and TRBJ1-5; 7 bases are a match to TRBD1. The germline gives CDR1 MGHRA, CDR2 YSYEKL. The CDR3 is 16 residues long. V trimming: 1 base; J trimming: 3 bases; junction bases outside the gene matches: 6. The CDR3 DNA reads TGCGCCAGCAGCCAAGCGCCGGGACAGATCAATCAGCCCCAGCATTTT. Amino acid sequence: CASSQAPGQINQPQHF.

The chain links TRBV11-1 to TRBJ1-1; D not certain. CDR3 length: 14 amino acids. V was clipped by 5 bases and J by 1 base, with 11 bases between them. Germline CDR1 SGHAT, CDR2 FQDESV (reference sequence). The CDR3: CASSRQAGNTEAFF. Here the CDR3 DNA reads TGTGCCAGCAGCCGTCAGGCTGGGAACACTGAAGCTTTCTTT.

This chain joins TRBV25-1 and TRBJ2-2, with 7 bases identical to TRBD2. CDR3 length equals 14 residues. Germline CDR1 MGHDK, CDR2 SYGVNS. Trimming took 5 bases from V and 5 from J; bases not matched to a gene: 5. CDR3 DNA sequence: TGTGCCAGCAGTCGGGGGGTGAGAACCGGGGAGCTGTTTTTT. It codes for CASSRGVRTGELFF.

CDR3 loop: CASSGGTGRDSPLHF. CDR3 coding DNA: TGCGCCAGCAGCGGGGGGACAGGGCGGGATTCACCCCTCCACTTT. This chain connects TRBV5-1 to TRBJ1-6; 9 nucleotides agree with TRBD1. This CDR3 is built from 15 residues. With 4 bases clipped from V and 8 bases from J, the junction kept 7 bases outside the gene matches. Germline values: CDR1 SGHRS, CDR2 YFSETQ.

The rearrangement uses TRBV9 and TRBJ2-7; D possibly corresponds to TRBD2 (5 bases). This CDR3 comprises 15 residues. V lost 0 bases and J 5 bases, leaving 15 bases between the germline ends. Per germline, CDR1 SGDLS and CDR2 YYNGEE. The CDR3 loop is CASSVVRRWEDEQYF. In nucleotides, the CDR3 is TGTGCCAGCAGCGTAGTGAGGAGGTGGGAAGACGAGCAGTACTTC. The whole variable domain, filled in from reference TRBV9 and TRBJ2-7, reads DSGVTQTPKHLITATGQRVTLRCSPRSGDLSVYWYQQSLDQGLQFLIQYYNGEERAKGNILERFSAQQFPDLHSELNLSSLELGDSALYFCASSVVRRWEDEQYFGPGTRLTVT.